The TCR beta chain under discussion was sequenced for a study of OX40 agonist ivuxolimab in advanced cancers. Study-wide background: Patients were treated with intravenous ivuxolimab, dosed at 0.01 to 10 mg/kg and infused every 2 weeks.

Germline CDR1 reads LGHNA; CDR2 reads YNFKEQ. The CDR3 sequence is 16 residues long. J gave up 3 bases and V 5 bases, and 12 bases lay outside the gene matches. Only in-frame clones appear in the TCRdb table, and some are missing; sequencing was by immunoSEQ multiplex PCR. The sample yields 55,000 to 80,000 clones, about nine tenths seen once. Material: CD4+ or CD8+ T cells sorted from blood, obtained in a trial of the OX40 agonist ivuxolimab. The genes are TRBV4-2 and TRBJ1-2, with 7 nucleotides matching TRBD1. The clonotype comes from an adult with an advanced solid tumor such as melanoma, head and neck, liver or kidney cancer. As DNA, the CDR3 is TGTGCCAGCAGCTTGGCCGCGGGCAGGGGGGACTATGGCTACACCTTC. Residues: CASSLAAGRGDYGYTF.